The 9 T cell receptor beta chains below all came from one sample that was sequenced in a study of early T cells in non-severe SARS-CoV-2 infection. TCRdb called the 5' RACE reads again in MiXCR, with one record for every CDR3 protein. This table has some 57,000 distinct CDR3 sequences, about 12% appearing once. The sequencing sample was made of whole blood. The receptors derive from an adult who was a healthcare worker with PCR-confirmed SARS-CoV-2 infection or an uninfected control (not recorded which).

This clonotype was counted at least ten times. J is TRBJ2-1 and V is TRBV11-3; 15 bases are shared with TRBD2. This CDR3 comprises 17 residues. Germline CDR1 SGHNT, CDR2 YENEEA. V lost 2 bases to trimming and J lost 7 bases; unmatched junction nucleotides: 6. As DNA, the CDR3 is TGTGCCAGCAGCTTAAAAAGGACTAGCGGGAGGGGGAATGAGCAGTTCTTC. Protein product: CASSLKRTSGRGNEQFF.

The sample holds a few counts of this clonotype. The J gene is TRBJ2-2, the V gene TRBV4-2, with 8 bases fitting TRBD2. Looked up from germline, CDR1 is LGHNA and CDR2 is YNFKEQ. The CDR3 has 16 residues. V was clipped by 3 bases and J by 5 bases; unmatched bases: 8. CDR3 nucleotides: TGTGCCAGCAGCCACCGACTAGCGAGTGGGACCGGGGAGCTGTTTTTT. Amino acids: CASSHRLASGTGELFF.

This clonotype was counted many times. This sequence joins TRBV4-3 and TRBJ1-3; TRBD1 matches at 8 bases. Trimming took 1 base from V and 3 from J; bases not matched to a gene: 8. The CDR3 loop spans 17 amino acids. From germline, CDR1 is LGHNA and CDR2 YSLEER. CDR3: CASSQVRGLVNGNTIYF. The DNA of the CDR3 is TGCGCCAGCAGCCAAGTCAGGGGGCTGGTGAATGGAAACACCATATATTTT.

The genes are TRBV11-2 and TRBJ2-2; D uncertain. The CDR3 runs 14 residues. Germline CDR1 is SGHAT and CDR2 is FQNNGV. V was trimmed by 5 bases and J by 7 bases, leaving 14 bases between them. CDR3 in DNA: TGTGCCAGCAGCCGTTACCCGGAAAGCGGGGAGCTGTTTTTT. Amino acid sequence: CASSRYPESGELFF.

This clonotype occurred many times. The chain employs TRBV7-9 and TRBJ1-1; no clear D gene. Trimming removed 3 bases from V and 1 base from J, with 6 bases in between. Germline assignment: CDR1 SEHNR and CDR2 FQNEAQ (reference sequence). CDR3 length: 13 residues. The CDR3 coding sequence is TGTGCCAGCAGCTTTCCGGCGAACACTGAAGCTTTCTTT. Encoded protein: CASSFPANTEAFF.

This clonotype was picked up many times. The chain recombines TRBV2 with TRBJ2-1; 13 bases are shared with TRBD2. The germline gives CDR1 SNHLY, CDR2 FYNNEI. This CDR3 is 15 amino acids long. V shed 7 bases and J 8 bases; nucleotides not matched to a gene: 8. CDR3 sequence reads: CASTGLAGDQYEQFF. CDR3 sequence (DNA): TGTGCCAGCACCGGACTAGCGGGAGATCAGTATGAGCAGTTCTTC.

Comments on this clonotype: This may be a read error: a much more frequent sequence differs by one nucleotide. The gene calls are TRBV3-1 and TRBJ2-1, with 9 positions matching TRBD2. The CDR3 consists of 16 residues. V lost 5 bases, J lost 4 bases, and 9 bases stayed unmatched. Germline V gives CDR1 LGHDT, CDR2 YNNKEL (reference sequence). The CDR3 coding sequence is TGTGCCAGCAGCACCCGGACTAGCGTGGGTTACAATGAGCAGTTCTTC. Translation gives CASSTRTSVGYNEQFF.

The chain recombines TRBV28 with TRBJ1-1; D gene unclear. The CDR3 runs 12 residues. V was trimmed by 2 bases and J by 7 bases, leaving 8 bases between them. CDR1 and CDR2 from the germline V gene are MDHEN and SYDVKM. Here the CDR3 reads CASSLGRIEAFF. CDR3 in DNA: TGTGCCAGCAGTTTAGGGCGAATTGAAGCTTTCTTT. The entire variable domain, with the rest obtained from reference TRBV28 and TRBJ1-1, is as follows: DVKVTQSSRYLVKRTGEKVFLECVQDMDHENMFWYRQDPGLGLRLIYFSYDVKMKEKGDIPEGYSVSREKKERFSLILESASTNQTSMYLCASSLGRIEAFFGQGTRLTVV.

This clonotype was observed at least ten times. V gene TRBV9 combines with J gene TRBJ1-1; D unresolved. This CDR3 spans 11 amino acids. Germline loops: CDR1 SGDLS, CDR2 YYNGEE. Trimming removed 4 bases from V and 2 bases from J, with 3 bases in between. CDR3 nucleotides: TGTGCCAGCAGCTCTAACACTGAAGCTTTCTTT. It encodes CASSSNTEAFF.